This T cell receptor beta chain was identified in a study of PD-L1 blockade in urothelial cancer. Study as a whole: Previous chemotherapy exposure amounted to 0 to 3 regimens for patients. Blood samples had a median of about 150,000 T cells.

Measured with immunoSEQ multiplex PCR; TCRdb has only the in-frame clones, and not every one. The sample includes about 120,000 clones, more than 85% of them seen just once. Concerning this clone: The antigen is undetermined.

The time point is: peripheral blood 6 weeks after treatment start. Study conclusions and caveats: Lower pretreatment blood TCR clonality, under the median, predicted better survival, researchers reported.

Per the germline V gene, CDR1 is SEHNR and CDR2 is FQNEAQ (reference sequence). V lost 1 base to trimming and J lost 5 bases; unmatched junction nucleotides: 3. The CDR3 has 17 amino acids. V is TRBV7-9 and J is TRBJ2-1, with 15 bases lining up with TRBD2. This TCR derives from a man in his sixties with urothelial cancer. The sample was PBMCs, taken around atezolizumab (anti-PD-L1) treatment. The CDR3 reads CASSLEGLAGGHNEQFF. The CDR3 DNA follows: TGTGCCAGCAGCTTAGAAGGACTAGCGGGGGGGCACAATGAGCAGTTCTTC.